This TCR beta chain was profiled in a study of beta chain features in type 1 diabetes. A single heparinised draw of roughly 100 mL on average was taken per donor. Populations isolated by sorting all had purity greater than 95%. The trim removed 7 bases at V and 4 bases at J, leaving 11 bases unmatched. The CDR3 has 15 residues. Germline V gene data show CDR1 as SQVTM and CDR2 as ANQGSEA. The investigators reverse transcribed all of the isolated RNA, so they sequenced expressed TCRB transcripts. This table comes from immunoSEQ multiplex PCR, and its TCRdb copy is limited to in-frame clones, with some not included. This sample yields 250,000 to 300,000 clones, of which roughly 8% are seen a single time; 1% belongs to the top ten. General study results and limits: A moderate, significant TCRB CDR3 shortening appeared in type 1 diabetes across four CD4+ subsets.

Notes on this clone: No antigen is known for it.

The chain combines TRBV29-1 with TRBJ2-1, with 9 bases matching TRBD1. Sequenced sample: central memory CD4+ T cells from blood. This sequence was found in a woman aged 18-29 years in good health. The CDR3 loop is CSALSLGQGYNEQFF. In nucleotides, the CDR3 is TGCAGCGCCCTCAGCCTGGGACAGGGTTACAATGAGCAGTTCTTC.